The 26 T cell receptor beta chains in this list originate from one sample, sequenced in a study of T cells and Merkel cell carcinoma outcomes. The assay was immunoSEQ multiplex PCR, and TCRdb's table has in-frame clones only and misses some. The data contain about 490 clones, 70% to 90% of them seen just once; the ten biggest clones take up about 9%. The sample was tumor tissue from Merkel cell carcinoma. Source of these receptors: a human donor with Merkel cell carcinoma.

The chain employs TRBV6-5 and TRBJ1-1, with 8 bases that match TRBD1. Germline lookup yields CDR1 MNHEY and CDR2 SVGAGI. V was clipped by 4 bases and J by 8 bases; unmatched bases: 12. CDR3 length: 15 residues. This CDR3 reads CASSSLSQGAREAFF. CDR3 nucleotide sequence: TGTGCCAGCAGTTCTTTATCTCAGGGGGCGCGGGAAGCTTTCTTT.

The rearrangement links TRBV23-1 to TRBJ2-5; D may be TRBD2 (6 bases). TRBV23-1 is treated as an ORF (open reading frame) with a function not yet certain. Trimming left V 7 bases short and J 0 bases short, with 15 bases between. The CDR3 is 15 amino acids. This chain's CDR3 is CASTPRGTYQETQYF. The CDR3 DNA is TGCGCCAGCACGCCTCGTGGGACTTACCAAGAGACCCAGTACTTC.

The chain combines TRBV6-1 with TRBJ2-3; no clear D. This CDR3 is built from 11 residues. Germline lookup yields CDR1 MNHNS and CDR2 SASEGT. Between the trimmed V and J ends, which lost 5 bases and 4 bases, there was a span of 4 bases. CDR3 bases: TGTGCCAGCAGTTACCCAGATACGCAGTATTTT. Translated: CASSYPDTQYF.

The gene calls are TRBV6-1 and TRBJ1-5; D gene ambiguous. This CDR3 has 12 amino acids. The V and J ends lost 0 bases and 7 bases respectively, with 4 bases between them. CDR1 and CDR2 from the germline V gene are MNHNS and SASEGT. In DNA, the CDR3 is TGTGCCAGCAGTGAAGCGTACCAGCCCCAGCATTTT. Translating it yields CASSEAYQPQHF.

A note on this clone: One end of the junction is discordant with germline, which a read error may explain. In DNA form, the CDR3 reads TGTGCCAGCAGCGTAGGCGAGCCGGATAAGCAGTATTTT. Its protein product is CASSVGEPDKQYF. V is TRBV9 and J is TRBJ2-3; D unresolved. The CDR3 is 13 residues long. Germline CDR1 reads SGDLS; CDR2 reads YYNGEE.

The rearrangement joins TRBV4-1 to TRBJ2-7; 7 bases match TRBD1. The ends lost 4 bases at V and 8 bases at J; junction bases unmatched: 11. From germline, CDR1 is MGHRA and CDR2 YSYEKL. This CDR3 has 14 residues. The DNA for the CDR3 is TGCGCCAGCAGCCCCGAGGGACAGCGACTCAAGCAGTACTTC. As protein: CASSPEGQRLKQYF.

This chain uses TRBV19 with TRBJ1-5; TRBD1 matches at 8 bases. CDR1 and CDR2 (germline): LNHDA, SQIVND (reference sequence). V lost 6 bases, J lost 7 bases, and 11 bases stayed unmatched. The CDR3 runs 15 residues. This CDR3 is CASRDSGGGRQPQHF. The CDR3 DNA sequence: TGTGCCAGTAGGGACTCAGGGGGCGGTCGGCAGCCCCAGCATTTT. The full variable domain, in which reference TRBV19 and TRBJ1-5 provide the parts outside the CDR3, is DGGITQSPKYLFRKEGQNVTLSCEQNLNHDAMYWYRQDPGQGLRLIYYSQIVNDFQKGDIAEGYSVSREKKESFPLTVTSAQKNPTAFYLCASRDSGGGRQPQHFGDGTRLSIL.

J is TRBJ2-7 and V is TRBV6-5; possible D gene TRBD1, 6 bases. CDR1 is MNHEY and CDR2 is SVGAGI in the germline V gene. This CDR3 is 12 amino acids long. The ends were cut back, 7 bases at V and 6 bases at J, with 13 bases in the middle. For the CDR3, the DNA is TGTGCCAGCAAACAGGGTAAATCCGAGCAGTACTTC. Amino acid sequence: CASKQGKSEQYF.

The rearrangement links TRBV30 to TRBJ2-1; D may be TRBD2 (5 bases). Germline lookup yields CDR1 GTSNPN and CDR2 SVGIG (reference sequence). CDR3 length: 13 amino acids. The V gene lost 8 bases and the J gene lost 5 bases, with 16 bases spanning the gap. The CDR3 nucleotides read TGTGCCACACACTCGGGAACCAACAATGAGCAGTTCTTC. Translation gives CATHSGTNNEQFF.

CDR3 DNA: TGTGCCAGCAGCTTGTCGGAGTACGAGCAGTACTTC. As protein: CASSLSEYEQYF. The gene calls are TRBV7-2 and TRBJ2-7; unclear D gene. From germline, CDR1 is SGHTA and CDR2 FQGNSA. CDR3 length equals 12 residues. Trimming left V 3 bases short and J 4 bases short, with 7 bases between.

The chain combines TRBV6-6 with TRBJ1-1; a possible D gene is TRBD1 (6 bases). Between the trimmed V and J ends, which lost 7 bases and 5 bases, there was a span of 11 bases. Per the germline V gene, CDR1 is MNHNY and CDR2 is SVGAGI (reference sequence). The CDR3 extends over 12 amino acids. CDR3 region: CASTYRDTEAFF. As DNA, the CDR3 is TGTGCCAGCACCTACAGGGATACTGAAGCTTTCTTT.

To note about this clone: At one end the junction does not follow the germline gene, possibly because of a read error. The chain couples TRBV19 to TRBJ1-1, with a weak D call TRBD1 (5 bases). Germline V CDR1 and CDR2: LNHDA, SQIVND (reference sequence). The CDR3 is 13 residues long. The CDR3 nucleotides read TGTGCTAGTAGTATTGGGGGGGGGACTGAAGCTTTCTTT. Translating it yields CASSIGGGTEAFF.

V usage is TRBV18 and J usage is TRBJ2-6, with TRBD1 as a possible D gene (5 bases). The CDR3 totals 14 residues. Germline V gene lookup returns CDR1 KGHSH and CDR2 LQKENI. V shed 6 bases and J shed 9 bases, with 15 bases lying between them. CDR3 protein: CASSEVTGNNVLTF. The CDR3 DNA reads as TGTGCCAGCTCGGAAGTAACAGGAAACAACGTCCTGACTTTC.

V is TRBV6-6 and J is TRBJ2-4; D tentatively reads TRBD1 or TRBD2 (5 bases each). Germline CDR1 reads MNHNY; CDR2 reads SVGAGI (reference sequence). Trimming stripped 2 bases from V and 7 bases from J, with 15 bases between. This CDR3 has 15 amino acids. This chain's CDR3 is CASSYNGLGENIQYF. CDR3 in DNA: TGTGCCAGCAGTTACAACGGTCTAGGGGAGAACATTCAGTACTTC.

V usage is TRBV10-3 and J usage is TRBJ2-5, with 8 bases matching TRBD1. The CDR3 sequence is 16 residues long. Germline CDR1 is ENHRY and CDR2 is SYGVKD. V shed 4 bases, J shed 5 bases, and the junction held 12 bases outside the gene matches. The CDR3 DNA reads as TGTGCCATCAGTGTCTCCGTGGACAGGGAGAGGGAGACCCAGTACTTC. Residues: CAISVSVDRERETQYF.

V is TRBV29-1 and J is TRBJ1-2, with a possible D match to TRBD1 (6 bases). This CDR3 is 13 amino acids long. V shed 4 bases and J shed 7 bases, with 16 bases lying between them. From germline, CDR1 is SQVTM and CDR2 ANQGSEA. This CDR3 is CSVVAQGLRGYTF. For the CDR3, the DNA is TGCAGCGTTGTGGCGCAGGGGCTCCGTGGCTACACCTTC.

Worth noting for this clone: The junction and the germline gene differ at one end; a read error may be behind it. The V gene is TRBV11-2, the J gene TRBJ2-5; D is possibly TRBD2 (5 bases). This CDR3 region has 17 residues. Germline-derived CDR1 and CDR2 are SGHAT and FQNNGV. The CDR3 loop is CASSLPPAGGVQETQYF. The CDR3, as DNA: TGTGCCAGCAGCTTACCCCCAGCAGGAGGCGTCCAAGAAACCCAGTACTTC.

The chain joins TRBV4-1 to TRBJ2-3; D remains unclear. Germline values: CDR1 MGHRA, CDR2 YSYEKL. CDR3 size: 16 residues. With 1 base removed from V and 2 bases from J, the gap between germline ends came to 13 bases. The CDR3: CASSQVDMGFTDTQYF. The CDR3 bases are TGCGCCAGCAGCCAAGTTGACATGGGGTTCACAGATACGCAGTATTTT.

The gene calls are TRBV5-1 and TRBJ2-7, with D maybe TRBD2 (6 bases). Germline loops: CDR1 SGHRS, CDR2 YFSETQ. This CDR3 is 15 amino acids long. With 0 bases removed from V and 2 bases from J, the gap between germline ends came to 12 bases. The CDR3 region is CASSLEGGLTYEQYF. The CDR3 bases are TGCGCCAGCAGCTTGGAGGGAGGACTTACCTACGAGCAGTACTTC.

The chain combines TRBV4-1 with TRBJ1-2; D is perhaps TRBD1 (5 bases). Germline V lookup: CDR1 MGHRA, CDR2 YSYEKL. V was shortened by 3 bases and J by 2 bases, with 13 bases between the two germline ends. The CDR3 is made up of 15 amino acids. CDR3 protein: CASSQRSGQNYGYTF. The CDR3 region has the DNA TGCGCCAGCAGCCAGCGATCGGGGCAGAACTATGGCTACACCTTC.

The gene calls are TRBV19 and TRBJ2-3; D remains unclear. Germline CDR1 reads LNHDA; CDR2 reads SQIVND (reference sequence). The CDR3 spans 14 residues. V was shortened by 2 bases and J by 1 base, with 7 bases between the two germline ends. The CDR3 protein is CASSIKLGTDTQYF. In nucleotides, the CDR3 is TGTGCCAGTAGTATAAAACTTGGCACAGATACGCAGTATTTT.

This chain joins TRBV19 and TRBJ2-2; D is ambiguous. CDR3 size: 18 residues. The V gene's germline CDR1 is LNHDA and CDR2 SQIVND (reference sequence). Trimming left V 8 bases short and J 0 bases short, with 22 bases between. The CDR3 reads CASQPGVFPLTNTGELFF. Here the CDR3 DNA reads TGTGCCAGTCAGCCAGGAGTCTTCCCCCTAACGAACACCGGGGAGCTGTTTTTT.

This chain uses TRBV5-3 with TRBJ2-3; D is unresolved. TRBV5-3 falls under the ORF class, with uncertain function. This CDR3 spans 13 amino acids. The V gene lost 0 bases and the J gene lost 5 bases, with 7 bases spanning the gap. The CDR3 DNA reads TGTGCCAGAAGCTTGGTTAGGCGAGATACGCAGTATTTT. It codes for CARSLVRRDTQYF.

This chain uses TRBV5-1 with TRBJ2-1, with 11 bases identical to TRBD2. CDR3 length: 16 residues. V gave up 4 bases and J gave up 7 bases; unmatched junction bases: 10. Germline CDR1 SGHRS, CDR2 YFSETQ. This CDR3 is CASSRPLAGGENEQFF. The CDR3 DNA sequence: TGCGCCAGCAGCCGACCATTAGCGGGAGGGGAGAATGAGCAGTTCTTC. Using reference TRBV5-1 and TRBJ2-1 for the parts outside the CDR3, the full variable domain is KAGVTQTPRYLIKTRGQQVTLSCSPISGHRSVSWYQQTPGQGLQFLFEYFSETQRNKGNFPGRFSGRQFSNSRSEMNVSTLELGDSALYLCASSRPLAGGENEQFFGPGTRLTVL.

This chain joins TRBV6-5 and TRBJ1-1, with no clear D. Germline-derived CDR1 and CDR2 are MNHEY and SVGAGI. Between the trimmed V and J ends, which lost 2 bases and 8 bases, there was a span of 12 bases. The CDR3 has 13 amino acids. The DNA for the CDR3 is TGTGCCAGCAGTTACGCAGCAAGAGGAGAAGCTTTCTTT. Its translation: CASSYAARGEAFF.

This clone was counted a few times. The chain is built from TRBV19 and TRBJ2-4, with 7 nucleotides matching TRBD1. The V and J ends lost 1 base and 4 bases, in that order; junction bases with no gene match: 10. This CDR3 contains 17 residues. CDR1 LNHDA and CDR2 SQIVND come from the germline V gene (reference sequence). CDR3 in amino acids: CASSIGGGKSPKNIQYF. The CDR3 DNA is TGTGCCAGTAGTATAGGAGGGGGCAAATCCCCTAAAAACATTCAGTACTTC.